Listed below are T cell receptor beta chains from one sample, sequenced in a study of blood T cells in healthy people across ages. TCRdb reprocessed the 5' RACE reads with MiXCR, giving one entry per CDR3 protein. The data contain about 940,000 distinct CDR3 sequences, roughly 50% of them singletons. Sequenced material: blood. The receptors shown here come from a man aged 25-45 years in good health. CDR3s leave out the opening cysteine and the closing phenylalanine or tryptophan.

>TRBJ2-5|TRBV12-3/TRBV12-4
ASSFGAGPQETQY
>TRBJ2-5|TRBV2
ASSEALAGVETQY
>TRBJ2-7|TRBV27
ASSGGSRYEQY
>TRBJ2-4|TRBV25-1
ASSPGLDVKNIQY
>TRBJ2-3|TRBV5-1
ASSLAGLQNTQY
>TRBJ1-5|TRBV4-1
ASSHRQGNSNQPQH
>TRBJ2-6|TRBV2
AGRQSGSGANVLT
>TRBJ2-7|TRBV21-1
ASSKDGLAYEQY
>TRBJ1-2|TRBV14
ASSPRASNYGYT
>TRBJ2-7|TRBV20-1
SAGGGLAGLLYEQY
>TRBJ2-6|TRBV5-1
ASSLSTVYSGANALT
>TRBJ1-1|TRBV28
ASTRGLTEAF
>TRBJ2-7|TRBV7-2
ASSLFGKPSEQY
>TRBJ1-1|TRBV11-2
ASSPNRGATEAF